These 11 T cell receptor beta chains were sequenced from one sample in a study of CD8 T cells in Susac syndrome. Reverse transcription of roughly 0.45 to 1 ug RNA was performed with random hexamers. TCRdb fed the immunoSEQ multiplex PCR reads into MiXCR, producing one record per CDR3 protein. The sample includes under 250,000 distinct CDR3 sequences, around 93% of them seen just once. The material sequenced was CD4+ T cells from PBMCs. Receptors originate from a human donor with Susac syndrome.

About this clonotype: Germline and junction disagree at one end, which may indicate a read error. The chain links TRBV5-1 to TRBJ1-1; D remains ambiguous. CDR3 length: 13 residues. Germline lookup yields CDR1 SGHRS and CDR2 YFSETQ. CDR3 DNA: TGTGCCAGCAGTTTACGGGGGAACACTGAAGCTTTCTTT. Translating gives CASSLRGNTEAFF.

CDR3 protein: CASRLLETGPEKLFF. The CDR3 coding sequence is TGCGCCAGCAGGCTCCTTGAGACAGGGCCTGAAAAACTGTTTTTT. The J gene is TRBJ1-4, the V gene TRBV4-1; 7 bases fit TRBD1. The CDR3 has 15 amino acids. The germline V gene has CDR1 MGHRA and CDR2 YSYEKL. The ends lost 6 bases at V and 7 bases at J; junction bases unmatched: 11.

The rearrangement uses TRBV7-9 and TRBJ1-1; 8 nucleotides match TRBD1. Germline lookup yields CDR1 SEHNR and CDR2 FQNEAQ (reference sequence). V shed 5 bases, J shed 6 bases, and the junction held 5 bases outside the gene matches. This CDR3 comprises 13 residues. The DNA of the CDR3 is TGTGCCAGCAGCCGCGAACAGGGGGCTGAAGCTTTCTTT. It specifies CASSREQGAEAFF.

This clonotype has only one observation. The chain recombines TRBV20-1 with TRBJ2-5, with TRBD1 matching 10 bases. Per the germline V gene, CDR1 is DFQATT and CDR2 is SNEGSKA (reference sequence). The CDR3 contains 17 residues. Trimming cost V 0 bases and J 2 bases; bases outside gene matches: 9. The CDR3 DNA sequence: TGCAGTGCTAGAGATCGGGACAGGGGCGCGGTACAAGAGACCCAGTACTTC. It yields the protein CSARDRDRGAVQETQYF.

The V gene is TRBV4-3, the J gene TRBJ1-4; D is unclear. V dropped 1 base and J dropped 0 bases, with 9 bases sitting between them. This CDR3 has 16 amino acids. Germline CDR1 reads LGHNA; CDR2 reads YSLEER. This chain's CDR3 is CASSQVLVSTNEKLFF. CDR3 bases: TGCGCCAGCAGCCAAGTTTTGGTTTCAACTAATGAAAAACTGTTTTTT.

This chain joins TRBV12-3 or TRBV12-4 and TRBJ2-1; 8 positions agree with TRBD1. V lost 5 bases, J lost 6 bases, and 9 bases stayed unmatched. The CDR3 loop spans 15 amino acids. CDR3 nucleotide sequence: TGTGCCAGCAGTCCGTACCAGGGGGCCGGCAATGAGCAGTTCTTC. Translation: CASSPYQGAGNEQFF.

The chain uses TRBV20-1 and TRBJ1-6; D perhaps matches TRBD1 (6 bases). The V gene's germline CDR1 is DFQATT and CDR2 SNEGSKA (reference sequence). The CDR3 has 15 amino acids. CDR3 nucleotide sequence: TGCAATGCGGGTTATGTGTCAGGGGAAAATTCACCCCTCCACTTT. It translates to CNAGYVSGENSPLHF.

The chain recombines TRBV7-2 with TRBJ2-7; D might be TRBD1 or TRBD2, each matching 5 bases. The V and J ends lost 6 bases and 5 bases respectively, with 11 bases between them. The CDR3 contains 12 residues. Germline loops: CDR1 SGHTA, CDR2 FQGNSA. CDR3 loop: CASSHGTDEQYF. The CDR3 DNA sequence: TGTGCCAGCAGTCACGGGACCGACGAGCAGTACTTC.

The J gene is TRBJ1-4, the V gene TRBV30; tentative D call: TRBD1 (6 bases). The CDR3 spans 17 residues. Germline CDR1 and CDR2: GTSNPN and SVGIG (reference sequence). V was cut by 0 bases and J by 5 bases, with 19 bases left in between. The CDR3 coding sequence is TGTGCCTGGAGTGTACGATTTCAAGGCCAGGGGAATGAAAAACTGTTTTTT. Its translation: CAWSVRFQGQGNEKLFF.

This chain connects TRBV20-1 to TRBJ2-7; no definite D call. The length of the CDR3 is 14 residues. Per germline, CDR1 DFQATT and CDR2 SNEGSKA (reference sequence). The ends were cut back, 1 base at V and 6 bases at J, with 16 bases in the middle. CDR3 DNA sequence: TGCAGTGCTAGAGTAAACAACCTCTCCGGCGAGCAGTACTTC. It is translated as CSARVNNLSGEQYF.

The V and J genes are TRBV5-4 and TRBJ2-5, with unresolved D. This CDR3 is 13 amino acids long. The V end was cut by 0 bases, the J end by 5 bases, with 8 bases between. Germline V CDR1 and CDR2: SGHNT, YYREEE (reference sequence). CDR3 amino acids: CASSLVGWETQYF. DNA of the CDR3: TGTGCCAGCAGCTTGGTAGGGTGGGAGACCCAGTACTTC. The entire variable domain, with the rest obtained from reference TRBV5-4 and TRBJ2-5, is as follows: ETGVTQSPTHLIKTRGQQVTLRCSSQSGHNTVSWYQQALGQGPQFIFQYYREEENGRGNFPPRFSGLQFPNYSSELNVNALELDDSALYLCASSLVGWETQYFGPGTRLLVL.